These 18 T cell receptor beta chains were all obtained from the same sample, sequenced in a study of CD8 T cells in Susac syndrome. Random hexamers served to reverse transcribe about 0.45 to 1 ug RNA. TCRdb reprocessed the immunoSEQ multiplex PCR reads via MiXCR and lists one record per CDR3 protein. The profile covers 200,000 or so distinct CDR3 sequences, with 90% to 95% appearing a single time and 0.093% taken by the ten largest. Sample: CD4+ T cells from PBMCs. These receptor sequences come from a human donor with multiple sclerosis.

The rearrangement uses TRBV12-3 or TRBV12-4 and TRBJ1-1, with 9 bases identical to TRBD1. The ends lost 8 bases at V and 7 bases at J; junction bases unmatched: 5. The CDR3 has 12 amino acids. The CDR3 DNA reads as TGTGCCAGCGGGGACAGGGTTGGTGAAGCTTTCTTT. It yields the protein CASGDRVGEAFF.

The DNA of the CDR3 is TGTGCCAGCAGTTACGGGACAGAAGCTTTCTTT. Amino acids: CASSYGTEAFF. This chain joins TRBV6-6 and TRBJ1-1, with a possible D match to TRBD1 (6 bases). Deletions cut 2 bases from V and 8 bases from J, with 6 bases between. This CDR3 is built from 11 residues. Germline V CDR1 and CDR2: MNHNY, SVGAGI (reference sequence).

Here the CDR3 DNA reads TGCGCCAGCCGGGGACCCGAGGCCCAGTACTTC. Its protein is CASRGPEAQYF. This chain links TRBV5-1 with TRBJ2-5; D is tentatively TRBD1 or TRBD2 (5 bases each). Trimming shortened V by 7 bases and J by 9 bases, and 13 bases separated the two germline ends. CDR3 length: 11 residues. In germline, CDR1 is SGHRS, CDR2 YFSETQ.

This rearrangement joins TRBV9 to TRBJ1-1; D is uncertain. The CDR3 spans 13 residues. Germline V CDR1 and CDR2: SGDLS, YYNGEE. V lost 3 bases to trimming and J lost 1 base, with 7 bases between them. The chain's CDR3 is CASSGERNTEAFF. As DNA, the CDR3 is TGTGCCAGCAGCGGGGAGAGGAACACTGAAGCTTTCTTT.

The chain employs TRBV2 and TRBJ2-3; no firm D call. The V gene lost 6 bases and the J gene lost 4 bases, with 8 bases spanning the gap. Germline V gene sequence: CDR1 SNHLY, CDR2 FYNNEI. The CDR3 length is 12 residues. The CDR3 here is CASRSDADTQYF. The CDR3, as DNA: TGTGCCAGCAGGTCGGACGCAGATACGCAGTATTTT.

The rearrangement links TRBV15 to TRBJ2-7; D not certain. Germline values: CDR1 LNHNV, CDR2 YYDKDF (reference sequence). CDR3 length equals 13 residues. Trimming removed 0 bases from V and 1 base from J, with 4 bases in between. Written as DNA, the CDR3 is TGTGCCACCAGCAGAGATAGGTCCTACGAGCAGTACTTC. Its translation: CATSRDRSYEQYF.

CDR3 loop: CASLGRGGNTQYF. CDR3 in DNA: TGTGCCAGTCTAGGAAGAGGGGGGAATACGCAGTATTTT. V usage is TRBV19 and J usage is TRBJ2-3; either TRBD1 or TRBD2 may fit D (6 bases each). CDR3 length equals 13 residues. The germline V gene encodes CDR1 LNHDA and CDR2 SQIVND (reference sequence). Trimming pared 8 bases from V and 7 bases from J, leaving 16 bases between. The full variable domain, rest sourced from reference TRBV19 and TRBJ2-3, is DGGITQSPKYLFRKEGQNVTLSCEQNLNHDAMYWYRQDPGQGLRLIYYSQIVNDFQKGDIAEGYSVSREKKESFPLTVTSAQKNPTAFYLCASLGRGGNTQYFGPGTRLTVL.

The J gene is TRBJ2-7, the V gene TRBV12-3 or TRBV12-4; no reliable D call. V dropped 8 bases and J dropped 1 base, with 15 bases sitting between them. There are 14 residues in the CDR3. CDR3 coding DNA: TGTGCCAGCTCCGCGGTAATTCGGTCCTACGAGCAGTACTTC. Encoded protein: CASSAVIRSYEQYF.

The chain combines TRBV5-1 with TRBJ2-5; 7 bases map to TRBD1. V lost 1 base and J lost 5; bases outside the gene matches: 5. Germline CDR1 SGHRS, CDR2 YFSETQ. The CDR3 runs to 14 residues. CDR3 protein: CASSLLTGQETQYF. In DNA, the CDR3 is TGCGCCAGCAGCTTGCTGACAGGGCAGGAGACCCAGTACTTC. The full variable domain, completed using reference TRBV5-1 and TRBJ2-5, is KAGVTQTPRYLIKTRGQQVTLSCSPISGHRSVSWYQQTPGQGLQFLFEYFSETQRNKGNFPGRFSGRQFSNSRSEMNVSTLELGDSALYLCASSLLTGQETQYFGPGTRLLVL.

J is TRBJ2-1 and V is TRBV24-1; D not certain. CDR1 KGHDR and CDR2 SFDVKD come from the germline V gene. V lost 4 bases and J lost 9, with 9 bases in between. CDR3 length: 12 amino acids. The CDR3 reads CATSDESPEQFF. CDR3 nucleotides: TGTGCCACCAGTGACGAGTCTCCTGAGCAGTTCTTC.

The CDR3 region is CASNIAGIQETQYF. In nucleotides, the CDR3 is TGTGCCAGCAACATAGCTGGAATCCAAGAGACCCAGTACTTC. This rearrangement joins TRBV2 to TRBJ2-5; no definite D call. The CDR3 length is 14 residues. V lost 7 bases and J 1 base, leaving 13 bases between the germline ends. The germline V gene encodes CDR1 SNHLY and CDR2 FYNNEI.

The genes are TRBV23-1 and TRBJ2-1; D might be TRBD1 (6 bases). TRBV23-1 falls under the ORF class, with uncertain function. The CDR3 sequence is 17 residues long. Trimming took 3 bases from V and 4 from J, leaving 19 bases between them. CDR3 bases: TGCGCCAGCAGTCACCCGGACAGCCTTTACGTATACAATGAGCAGTTCTTC. Protein sequence: CASSHPDSLYVYNEQFF.

The chain combines TRBV3-1 with TRBJ1-1; D is uncertain. V was shortened by 8 bases and J by 6 bases, with 13 bases between the two germline ends. This CDR3 spans 12 amino acids. Germline V gene sequence: CDR1 LGHDT, CDR2 YNNKEL (reference sequence). CDR3 region: CASASAEAEAFF. CDR3 bases: TGTGCCAGCGCATCCGCGGAGGCTGAAGCTTTCTTT.

The rearrangement joins TRBV5-4 to TRBJ2-7; D is unclear. The CDR3 covers 11 residues. CDR1 is SGHNT and CDR2 is YYREEE in the germline V gene (reference sequence). Between the trimmed V and J ends, which lost 2 bases and 6 bases, there was a span of 6 bases. CDR3 sequence (DNA): TGTGCCAGCAGCTTCATGGCCGAGCAGTACTTC. Its protein product is CASSFMAEQYF.

The chain couples TRBV29-1 to TRBJ2-3; TRBD2 matches at 8 bases. This CDR3 spans 14 amino acids. Per the germline V gene, CDR1 is SQVTM and CDR2 is ANQGSEA. Germline trimming cut 4 bases from V and 2 bases from J; bases unmatched to any gene: 5. CDR3 DNA sequence: TGCAGCGTTGTGGCGGGAGGAACCACAGATACGCAGTATTTT. This sequence encodes CSVVAGGTTDTQYF.

This chain links TRBV5-1 with TRBJ1-1; D unclear. This CDR3 comprises 14 residues. Germline values: CDR1 SGHRS, CDR2 YFSETQ. The V and J ends lost 4 bases and 3 bases respectively, with 13 bases between them. The CDR3 DNA sequence: TGCGCCAGCAGCACCATGAACAGAGACACTGAAGCTTTCTTT. It yields the protein CASSTMNRDTEAFF.

CDR3 protein: CASSLGTPSQPQHF. Here the CDR3 DNA reads TGTGCCAGCTCGCTCGGGACTCCGAGCCAGCCCCAGCATTTT. J is TRBJ1-5 and V is TRBV18; D may be TRBD1 (5 bases). Trimming took 6 bases from V and 7 from J, leaving 16 bases between them. CDR1 and CDR2 (germline): KGHSH, LQKENI. This CDR3 contains 14 residues.

This rearrangement joins TRBV5-1 to TRBJ1-2, with 7 bases fitting TRBD1. With 3 bases clipped from V and 5 bases from J, the junction kept 7 bases outside the gene matches. The length of the CDR3 is 14 residues. Germline V gene data show CDR1 as SGHRS and CDR2 as YFSETQ. CDR3 DNA: TGCGCCAGCAGCTCCGGACAGGAGACTTATGGCTACACCTTC. The encoded protein is CASSSGQETYGYTF. Based on the CDR3 plus reference TRBV5-1 and TRBJ1-2, the full variable domain is KAGVTQTPRYLIKTRGQQVTLSCSPISGHRSVSWYQQTPGQGLQFLFEYFSETQRNKGNFPGRFSGRQFSNSRSEMNVSTLELGDSALYLCASSSGQETYGYTFGSGTRLTVV.